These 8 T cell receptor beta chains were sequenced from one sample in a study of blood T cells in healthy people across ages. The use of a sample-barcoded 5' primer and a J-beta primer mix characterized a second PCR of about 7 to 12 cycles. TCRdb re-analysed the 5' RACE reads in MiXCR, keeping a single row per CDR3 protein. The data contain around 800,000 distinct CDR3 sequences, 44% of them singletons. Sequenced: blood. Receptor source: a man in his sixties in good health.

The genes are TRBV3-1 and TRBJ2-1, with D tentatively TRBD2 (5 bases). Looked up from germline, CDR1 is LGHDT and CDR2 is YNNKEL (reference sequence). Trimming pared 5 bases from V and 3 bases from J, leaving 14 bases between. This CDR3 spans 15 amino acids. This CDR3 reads CASSETDSGYNEQFF. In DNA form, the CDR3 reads TGTGCCAGCAGCGAGACGGACTCCGGCTACAATGAGCAGTTCTTC.

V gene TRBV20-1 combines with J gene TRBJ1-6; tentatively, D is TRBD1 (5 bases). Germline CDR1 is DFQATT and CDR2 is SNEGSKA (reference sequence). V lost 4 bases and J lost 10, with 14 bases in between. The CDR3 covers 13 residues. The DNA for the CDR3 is TGCAGTGCTACCCCCGGGACCTACTCACCCCTCCACTTT. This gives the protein CSATPGTYSPLHF.

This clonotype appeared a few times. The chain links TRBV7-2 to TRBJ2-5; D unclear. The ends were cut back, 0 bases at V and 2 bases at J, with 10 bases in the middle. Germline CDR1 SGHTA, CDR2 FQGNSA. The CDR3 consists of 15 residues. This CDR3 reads CASSLAGNRQETQYF. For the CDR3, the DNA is TGTGCCAGCAGCTTAGCAGGGAATCGGCAAGAGACCCAGTACTTC.

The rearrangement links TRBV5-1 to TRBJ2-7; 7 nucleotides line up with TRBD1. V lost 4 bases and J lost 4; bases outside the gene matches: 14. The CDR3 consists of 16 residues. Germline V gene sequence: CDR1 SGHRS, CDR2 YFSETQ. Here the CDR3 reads CASSNPRQGDKYEQYF. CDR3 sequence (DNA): TGCGCCAGCAGCAACCCCCGACAGGGCGATAAGTACGAGCAGTACTTC.

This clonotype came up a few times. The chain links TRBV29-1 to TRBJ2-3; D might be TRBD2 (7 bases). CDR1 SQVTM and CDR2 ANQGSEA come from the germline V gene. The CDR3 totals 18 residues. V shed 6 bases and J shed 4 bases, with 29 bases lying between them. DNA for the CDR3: TGCAGCGTAAATACGGGGGGCGCCTCTGAAAATTACGCAGATACGCAGTATTTT. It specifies CSVNTGGASENYADTQYF.

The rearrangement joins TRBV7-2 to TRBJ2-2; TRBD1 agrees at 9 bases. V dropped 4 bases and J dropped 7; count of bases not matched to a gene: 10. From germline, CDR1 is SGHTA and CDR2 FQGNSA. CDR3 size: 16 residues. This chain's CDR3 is CASSSPGTGPVGELFF. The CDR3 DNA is TGTGCCAGCAGCTCGCCCGGGACAGGGCCTGTCGGGGAGCTGTTTTTT.

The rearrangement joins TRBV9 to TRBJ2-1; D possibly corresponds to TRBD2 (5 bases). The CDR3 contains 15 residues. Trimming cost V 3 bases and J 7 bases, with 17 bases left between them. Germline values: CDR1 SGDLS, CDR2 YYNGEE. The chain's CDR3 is CASSGSGYMTNEQFF. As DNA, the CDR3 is TGTGCCAGCAGCGGTTCGGGGTACATGACAAATGAGCAGTTCTTC.

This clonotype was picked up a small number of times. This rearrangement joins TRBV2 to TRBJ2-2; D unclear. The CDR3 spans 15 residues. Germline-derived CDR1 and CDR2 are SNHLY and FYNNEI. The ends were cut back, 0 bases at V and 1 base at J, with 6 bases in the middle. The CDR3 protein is CASSEAAVNTGELFF. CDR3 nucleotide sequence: TGTGCCAGCAGTGAAGCGGCAGTGAACACCGGGGAGCTGTTTTTT.